This TCR beta chain appears in the sequencing data of a study of blood T cell repertoires in COVID-19. The sample holds a few counts of this clone. In the authors' workflow: For nucleated cells, counts were estimated from reference gene primer amplification. Sequencing was performed with immunoSEQ multiplex PCR; in TCRdb, only in-frame clones are kept and a portion is missing. V, J and clone size derive from that table, while D and trimming were established from the DNA sequence. The sample contains fewer than 300,000 clones, 88% of which appear only once. Sample: peripheral blood. This sequence originates from a man aged 60 to 75 who had recovered from COVID-19.

DNA for the CDR3: TGTGCCAGCAGCTTCTACGGGACAGGGCTAGGTGGTGGCTACACCTTC. Its translation is CASSFYGTGLGGGYTF. The chain links TRBV7-2 to TRBJ1-2, with TRBD1 matching 9 bases. From germline, CDR1 is SGHTA and CDR2 FQGNSA. The CDR3 sequence is 16 residues long. Trimming cost V 3 bases and J 7 bases; bases outside gene matches: 12.